A single sample gave rise to the 23 T cell receptor beta chains below, sequenced in a study of CD8 T cells in ankylosing spondylitis. In TCRdb, the 5' RACE reads were re-called with MiXCR into one record per CDR3 protein. The sample has approximately 260,000 distinct CDR3 sequences, around 7.8% seen once. The sequencing input was blood, either unsorted or a sorted T cell fraction (not recorded which). Receptors were obtained from a male donor with ankylosing spondylitis or in good health (not recorded which).

The chain combines TRBV19 with TRBJ2-1, with 7 bases that match TRBD2. V gave up 3 bases and J gave up 0 bases; unmatched junction bases: 20. CDR1 and CDR2 (germline): LNHDA, SQIVND (reference sequence). This CDR3 region has 21 residues. The CDR3 DNA reads TGTGCCAGTAGTATGGAGGAGGGAGGGCAGGGCCTGAAAGTCTCCTACAATGAGCAGTTCTTC. Protein product: CASSMEEGGQGLKVSYNEQFF.

This clonotype was picked up many times. This chain joins TRBV29-1 and TRBJ1-1; TRBD1 is a possible D gene (6 bases). Germline V gene lookup returns CDR1 SQVTM and CDR2 ANQGSEA. V gave up 6 bases and J gave up 0 bases, with 17 bases separating them. The CDR3 has 15 amino acids. The CDR3 region has the DNA TGCAGCGTCTCCCGAGGGGGGCGGGTGAACACTGAAGCTTTCTTT. Its translation: CSVSRGGRVNTEAFF.

This clonotype has ten or more counts. The genes are TRBV3-1 and TRBJ1-5; 7 nucleotides agree with TRBD1. CDR1 is LGHDT and CDR2 is YNNKEL in the germline V gene (reference sequence). The CDR3 contains 15 residues. Trimming removed 4 bases from V and 4 bases from J; junction bases left unmatched: 7. The DNA of the CDR3 is TGTGCCAGCAGCCGGGGACAGTTTAGAAATCAGCCCCAGCATTTT. This encodes CASSRGQFRNQPQHF.

This clonotype was counted at least ten times. This chain uses TRBV6-5 with TRBJ2-2; D is ambiguous. The CDR3 is 13 amino acids. With 0 bases removed from V and 6 bases from J, the gap between germline ends came to 5 bases. The germline V gene has CDR1 MNHEY and CDR2 SVGAGI. The CDR3 sequence is CASSYSRAGELFF. DNA of the CDR3: TGTGCCAGCAGTTACTCTAGGGCCGGGGAGCTGTTTTTT.

This clonotype has a handful of counts. V and J are TRBV6-1 and TRBJ1-3; tentatively, D is TRBD1 (6 bases). V was cut by 3 bases and J by 3 bases, with 12 bases left in between. Germline V gene data show CDR1 as MNHNS and CDR2 as SASEGT. The CDR3 totals 15 residues. In DNA, the CDR3 is TGTGCCAGCAGTGATACCCAGGGGAGTGGAAACACCATATATTTT. It is translated as CASSDTQGSGNTIYF.

This clonotype was picked up many times. The V and J genes are TRBV5-5 and TRBJ2-7; tentative D call: TRBD1 (6 bases). The CDR3 length is 14 residues. Trimming removed 1 base at V and 2 bases at J, with 10 bases between. CDR1 is SGHKS and CDR2 is YYEKEE in the germline V gene (reference sequence). The CDR3 sequence: CASSLLDRPYEQYF. CDR3 coding DNA: TGTGCCAGCAGCTTGTTGGACAGACCCTACGAGCAGTACTTC.

In this sample, this clonotype turned up many times. The rearrangement links TRBV7-2 to TRBJ2-7; 7 bases agree with TRBD1. The CDR3 runs 13 residues. CDR1 SGHTA and CDR2 FQGNSA come from the germline V gene. Trimming at V came to 5 bases and at J to 3 bases, leaving 4 bases not matched to a gene. CDR3 DNA sequence: TGTGCCAGCAGCCCGACAGGGATCTACGAGCAGTACTTC. It encodes CASSPTGIYEQYF.

This clonotype came up a few times. This chain connects TRBV15 to TRBJ1-2, with TRBD1 as a possible D gene (6 bases). The CDR3 runs 16 residues. The germline V gene has CDR1 LNHNV and CDR2 YYDKDF (reference sequence). Trimming pared 2 bases from V and 5 bases from J, leaving 18 bases between. CDR3 nucleotide sequence: TGTGCCACCAGCAGATCGCTACAGGGAGGGCAATATGGCTACACCTTC. Its translation: CATSRSLQGGQYGYTF.

Many counts were recorded for this clonotype. The rearrangement joins TRBV19 to TRBJ1-5; D is ambiguous. The CDR3 totals 12 residues. Germline loops: CDR1 LNHDA, CDR2 SQIVND (reference sequence). Trimming pared 4 bases from V and 7 bases from J, leaving 8 bases between. This chain's CDR3 is CASSTSTQPQHF. The DNA of the CDR3 is TGTGCCAGTAGTACCTCGACCCAGCCCCAGCATTTT.

This clonotype was recorded at least ten times. The genes are TRBV20-1 and TRBJ2-1; 14 bases agree with TRBD2. The CDR3 contains 16 residues. The junction had 6 bases not matched to a gene; V was cut back by 2 bases and J by 6 bases. CDR1 and CDR2 from the germline V gene are DFQATT and SNEGSKA (reference sequence). CDR3: CSARTGLAGVANEQFF. CDR3 nucleotide sequence: TGCAGTGCTAGAACGGGACTAGCGGGAGTCGCCAATGAGCAGTTCTTC.

This clonotype was picked up many times. The chain has TRBV6-2 or TRBV6-3 and TRBJ2-1; 16 nucleotides align to TRBD2. V shed 4 bases, J shed 12 bases, and the junction held 3 bases outside the gene matches. Looked up from germline, CDR1 is MNHEY and CDR2 is SVGEGT. The CDR3 is 14 amino acids. The CDR3 nucleotides read TGTGCCAGCAGTTTGGGACTAGCGGGGGGGCCGCAGTTCTTC. Its translation is CASSLGLAGGPQFF.

The chain employs TRBV5-1 and TRBJ2-3; D gene unclear. V was shortened by 4 bases and J by 2 bases, with 14 bases between the two germline ends. This CDR3 spans 15 amino acids. CDR1 and CDR2 (germline): SGHRS, YFSETQ. CDR3 DNA sequence: TGCGCCAGCAGCCCCACCGGGCCATTCACAGATACGCAGTATTTT. Translation gives CASSPTGPFTDTQYF.

A word on this clonotype: A read error may explain this, as a much larger clone is one base away. The chain combines TRBV20-1 with TRBJ2-7; a possible D gene is TRBD1 (6 bases). This CDR3 region has 13 residues. Germline assignment: CDR1 DFQATT and CDR2 SNEGSKA (reference sequence). Here the CDR3 DNA reads TGCAGTGCTTCAGGGGCGAGAACCTACGAGCAGTGCTTC. It yields the protein CSASGARTYEQCF.

This clonotype appeared many times. The junction differs from germline at one of its ends, possibly a read error. The genes are TRBV7-2 and TRBJ2-7; 7 positions match TRBD1. The CDR3 length is 14 residues. In germline, CDR1 is SGHTA, CDR2 FQGNSA. The CDR3, as DNA: TGTGCCAGCAGCTTAGCAGGGGGCTCCTCCGAGCAGTACTTC. It yields the protein CASSLAGGSSEQYF.

This clonotype was recorded at least ten times. V usage is TRBV20-1 and J usage is TRBJ1-1; a weak D match, TRBD1 (6 bases). The CDR3 covers 13 residues. The germline V and J ends were trimmed by 3 bases and 5 bases, with 13 bases remaining between them. Looked up from germline, CDR1 is DFQATT and CDR2 is SNEGSKA (reference sequence). The CDR3 nucleotides are TGCAGTGCTAGGGAAGACAGGATGACTGAAGCTTTCTTT. Its protein is CSAREDRMTEAFF.

This clonotype was picked up many times. The CDR3 DNA reads TGCAGCGCCACCCCTTATTCGAAAGATACGCAGTATTTT. Residues: CSATPYSKDTQYF. The chain combines TRBV29-1 with TRBJ2-3, with unresolved D. The germline V and J ends were trimmed by 7 bases and 5 bases, with 16 bases remaining between them. The length of the CDR3 is 13 residues. Germline CDR1 is SQVTM and CDR2 is ANQGSEA.

This clonotype was counted at least ten times. The V gene is TRBV7-8, the J gene TRBJ2-5; 10 bases line up with TRBD2. CDR1 is SGHVS, CDR2 FQNEAQ, per germline. Trimming at V came to 2 bases and at J to 5 bases, leaving 5 bases not matched to a gene. This CDR3 region has 15 residues. Here the CDR3 reads CASSLRSSGSETQYF. The DNA of the CDR3 is TGTGCCAGCAGCTTACGGTCTAGCGGGAGTGAGACCCAGTACTTC.

This clonotype appeared a few times. A much more abundant neighbour one base away suggests this may be a read error. This sequence joins TRBV4-3 and TRBJ1-3; D call uncertain. CDR1 LGHNA and CDR2 YSLEER come from the germline V gene. The CDR3 is made up of 16 amino acids. The CDR3 protein is CASSQGTAFSGNAIYF. CDR3 bases: TGCGCCAGCAGCCAGGGTACAGCCTTCTCTGGAAACGCCATATATTTT.

In this sample, this clonotype turned up many times. The chain couples TRBV7-6 to TRBJ1-4, with 7 nucleotides matching TRBD1. The CDR3 extends over 15 amino acids. From germline, CDR1 is SGHVS and CDR2 FNYEAQ. V trimming: 4 bases; J trimming: 8 bases; junction bases outside the gene matches: 10. The CDR3 loop reads CASSSSTGEGEKLFF. Written as DNA, the CDR3 is TGTGCCAGCAGCTCCAGCACAGGGGAGGGGGAAAAACTGTTTTTT.

The rearrangement links TRBV7-2 to TRBJ2-5; 10 bases agree with TRBD2. Germline V CDR1 and CDR2: SGHTA, FQGNSA. CDR3 length: 15 amino acids. V was clipped by 6 bases and J by 2 bases; unmatched bases: 6. In DNA, the CDR3 is TGTGCCAGCAGTTTACTAGCGGGGAGACAAGAGACCCAGTACTTC. It codes for CASSLLAGRQETQYF.

The chain joins TRBV5-5 to TRBJ2-5; no definite D call. Germline V gene lookup returns CDR1 SGHKS and CDR2 YYEKEE (reference sequence). V was clipped by 0 bases and J by 0 bases, with 9 bases between them. The CDR3 totals 15 residues. Here the CDR3 DNA reads TGTGCCAGCAGCTTGGATGTGGGCAACCAAGAGACCCAGTACTTC. It specifies CASSLDVGNQETQYF. Supplemented by reference TRBV5-5 and TRBJ2-5, the full variable domain reads DAGVTQSPTHLIKTRGQQVTLRCSPISGHKSVSWYQQVLGQGPQFIFQYYEKEERGRGNFPDRFSARQFPNYSSELNVNALLLGDSALYLCASSLDVGNQETQYFGPGTRLLVL.

This clonotype was seen at least ten times. CDR3 sequence reads: CASSFSDYGREAFF. The CDR3, as DNA: TGTGCCAGCAGTTTTTCTGACTACGGGCGTGAAGCTTTCTTT. The chain joins TRBV12-3 or TRBV12-4 to TRBJ1-1; D unclear. The CDR3 has 14 amino acids. The V end lost 3 bases, the J end lost 7 bases, and 15 bases lay between the germline ends.

This clonotype came up many times. This chain joins TRBV20-1 and TRBJ2-6; TRBD1 matches 9 bases. Germline V gene sequence: CDR1 DFQATT, CDR2 SNEGSKA (reference sequence). The ends lost 3 bases at V and 1 base at J; junction bases unmatched: 10. The CDR3 contains 18 residues. CDR3 DNA sequence: TGCAGTGCTAGGCCGGGACAGGGAGTGTTTTCTGGGGCCAACGTCCTGACTTTC. Its protein product is CSARPGQGVFSGANVLTF.